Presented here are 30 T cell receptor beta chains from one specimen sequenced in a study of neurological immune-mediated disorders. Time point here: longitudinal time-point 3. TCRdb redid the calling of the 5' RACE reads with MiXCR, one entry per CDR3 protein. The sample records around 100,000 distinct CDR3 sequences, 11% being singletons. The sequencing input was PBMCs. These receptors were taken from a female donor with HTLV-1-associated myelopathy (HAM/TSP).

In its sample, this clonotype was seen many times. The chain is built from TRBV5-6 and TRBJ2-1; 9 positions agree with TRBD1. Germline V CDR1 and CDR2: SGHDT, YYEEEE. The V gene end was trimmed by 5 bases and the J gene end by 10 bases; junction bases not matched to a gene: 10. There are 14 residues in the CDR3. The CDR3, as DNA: TGTGCCAGCAGACCCGGGACAGGGCTTCGAGAGCAGTTCTTC. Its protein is CASRPGTGLREQFF.

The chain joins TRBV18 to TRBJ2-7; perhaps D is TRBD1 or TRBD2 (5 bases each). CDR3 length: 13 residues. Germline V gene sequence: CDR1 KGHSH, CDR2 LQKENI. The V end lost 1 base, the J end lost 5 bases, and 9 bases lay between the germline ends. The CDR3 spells CASSPQGSNEQYF. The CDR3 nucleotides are TGTGCCAGCTCACCACAGGGGAGCAACGAGCAGTACTTC.

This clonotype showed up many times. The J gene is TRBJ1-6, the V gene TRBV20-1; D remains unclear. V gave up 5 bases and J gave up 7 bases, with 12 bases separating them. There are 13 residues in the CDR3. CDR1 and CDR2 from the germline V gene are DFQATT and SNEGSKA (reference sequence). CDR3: CSAAGVGNSPLHF. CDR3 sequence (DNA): TGCAGTGCTGCCGGGGTGGGGAATTCACCCCTCCACTTT.

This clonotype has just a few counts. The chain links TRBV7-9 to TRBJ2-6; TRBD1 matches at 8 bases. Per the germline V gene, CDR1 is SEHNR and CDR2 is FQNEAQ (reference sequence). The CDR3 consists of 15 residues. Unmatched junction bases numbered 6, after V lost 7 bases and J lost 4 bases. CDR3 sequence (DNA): TGTGCCAGCACATCAGGGGGCTTCGGGGCCAACGTCCTGACTTTC. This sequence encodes CASTSGGFGANVLTF.

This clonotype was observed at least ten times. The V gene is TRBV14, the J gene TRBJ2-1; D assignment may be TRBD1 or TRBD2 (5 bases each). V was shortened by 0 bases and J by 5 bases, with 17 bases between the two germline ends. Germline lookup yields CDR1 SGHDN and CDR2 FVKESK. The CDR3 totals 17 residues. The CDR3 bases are TGTGCCAGCAGCCAAGAGAGCCGCCTCTTGGGACACAATGAGCAGTTCTTC. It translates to CASSQESRLLGHNEQFF.

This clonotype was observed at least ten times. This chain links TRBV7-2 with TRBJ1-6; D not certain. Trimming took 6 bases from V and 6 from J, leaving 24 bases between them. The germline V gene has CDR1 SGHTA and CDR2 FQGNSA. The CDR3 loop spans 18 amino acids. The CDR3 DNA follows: TGTGCCAGCAGATCATCCAACGGGAAGGAGGCCGGTAATTCACCCCTCCACTTT. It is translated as CASRSSNGKEAGNSPLHF.

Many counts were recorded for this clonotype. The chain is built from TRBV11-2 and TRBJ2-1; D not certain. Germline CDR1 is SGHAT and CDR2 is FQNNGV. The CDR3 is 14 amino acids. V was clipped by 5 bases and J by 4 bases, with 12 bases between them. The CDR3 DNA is TGTGCCAGCAGCCCTTCCAGTAGGTACAATGAGCAGTTCTTC. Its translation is CASSPSSRYNEQFF.

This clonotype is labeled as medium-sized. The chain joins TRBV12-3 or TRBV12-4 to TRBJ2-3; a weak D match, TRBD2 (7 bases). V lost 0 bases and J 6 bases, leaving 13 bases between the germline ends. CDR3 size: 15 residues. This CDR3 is CASSLAGGAGDTQYF. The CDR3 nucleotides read TGTGCCAGCAGTTTAGCGGGGGGGGCCGGGGATACGCAGTATTTT.

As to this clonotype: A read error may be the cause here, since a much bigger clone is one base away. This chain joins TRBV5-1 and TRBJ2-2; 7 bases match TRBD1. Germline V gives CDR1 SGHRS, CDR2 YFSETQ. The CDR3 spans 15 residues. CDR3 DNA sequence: TGCGCCAGCAGCTTGGCCGAACAGGGGACCGGGGAGCCGTTTTTT. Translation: CASSLAEQGTGEPFF.

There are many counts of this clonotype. The CDR3 bases are TGCGCCAGCAGCCAAGGGACAGGGGATGGCTACACCTTC. As protein: CASSQGTGDGYTF. The chain joins TRBV4-1 to TRBJ1-2; TRBD1 matches at 9 bases. CDR1 MGHRA and CDR2 YSYEKL come from the germline V gene. The CDR3 has 13 residues. V trimming: 1 base; J trimming: 6 bases; junction bases outside the gene matches: 0.

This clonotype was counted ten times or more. The CDR3 bases are TGCGCCAGCAGCCGGACAATCACAGGGGACGCAGATACGCAGTATTTT. Protein product: CASSRTITGDADTQYF. This chain connects TRBV5-1 to TRBJ2-3, with TRBD1 matching over 7 bases. With V trimmed by 4 bases and J by 4 bases, 12 bases remained unmatched. Germline V gene sequence: CDR1 SGHRS, CDR2 YFSETQ. This CDR3 is built from 16 residues.

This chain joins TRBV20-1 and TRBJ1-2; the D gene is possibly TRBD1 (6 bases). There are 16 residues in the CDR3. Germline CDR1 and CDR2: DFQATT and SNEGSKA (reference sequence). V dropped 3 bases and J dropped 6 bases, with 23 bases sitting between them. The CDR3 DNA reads TGCAGTGCTAGTAGTCAGGGGATAAGAGGAAACGATGGCTACACCTTC. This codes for CSASSQGIRGNDGYTF.

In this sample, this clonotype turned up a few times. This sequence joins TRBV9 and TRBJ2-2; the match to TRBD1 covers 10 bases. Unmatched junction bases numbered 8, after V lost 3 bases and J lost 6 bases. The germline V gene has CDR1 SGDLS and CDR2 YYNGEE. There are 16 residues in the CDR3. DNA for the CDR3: TGTGCCAGCAGCGGATTGACAGGGGGCGCCCCCGGGGAGCTGTTTTTT. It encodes CASSGLTGGAPGELFF.

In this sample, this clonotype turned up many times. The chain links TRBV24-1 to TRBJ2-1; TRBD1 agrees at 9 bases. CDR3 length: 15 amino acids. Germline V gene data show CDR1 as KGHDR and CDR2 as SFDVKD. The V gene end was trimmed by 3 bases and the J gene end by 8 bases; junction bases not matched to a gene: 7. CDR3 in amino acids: CATSDLGTGIDEQFF. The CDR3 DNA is TGTGCCACCAGTGATCTGGGGACAGGGATCGATGAGCAGTTCTTC.

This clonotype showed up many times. This CDR3 is CSASWQNTEAFF. For the CDR3, the DNA is TGCAGTGCTAGTTGGCAGAACACTGAAGCTTTCTTT. This sequence joins TRBV20-1 and TRBJ1-1; D is unclear. The CDR3 consists of 12 residues. The V gene's germline CDR1 is DFQATT and CDR2 SNEGSKA (reference sequence). V was shortened by 3 bases and J by 1 base, with 6 bases between the two germline ends.

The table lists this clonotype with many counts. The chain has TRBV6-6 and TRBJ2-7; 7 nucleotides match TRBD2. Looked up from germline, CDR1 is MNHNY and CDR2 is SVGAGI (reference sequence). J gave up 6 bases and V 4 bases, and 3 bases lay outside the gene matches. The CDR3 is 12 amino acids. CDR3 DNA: TGTGCCAGCAGTTTGGGGGGGTTCGAGCAGTACTTC. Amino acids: CASSLGGFEQYF.

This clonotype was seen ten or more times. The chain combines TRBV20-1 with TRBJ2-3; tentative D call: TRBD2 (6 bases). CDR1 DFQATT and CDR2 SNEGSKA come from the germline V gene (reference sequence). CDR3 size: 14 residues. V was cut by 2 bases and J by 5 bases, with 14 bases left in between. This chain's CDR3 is CSARRGSKGDTQYF. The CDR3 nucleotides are TGCAGTGCTAGACGGGGGTCTAAGGGAGATACGCAGTATTTT.

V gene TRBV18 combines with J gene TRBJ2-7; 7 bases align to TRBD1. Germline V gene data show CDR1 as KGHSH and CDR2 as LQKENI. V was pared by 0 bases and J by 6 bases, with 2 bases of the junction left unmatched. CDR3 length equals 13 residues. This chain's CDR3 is CASSPPRDSEQYF. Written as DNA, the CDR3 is TGTGCCAGCTCACCACCCAGGGACAGCGAGCAGTACTTC.

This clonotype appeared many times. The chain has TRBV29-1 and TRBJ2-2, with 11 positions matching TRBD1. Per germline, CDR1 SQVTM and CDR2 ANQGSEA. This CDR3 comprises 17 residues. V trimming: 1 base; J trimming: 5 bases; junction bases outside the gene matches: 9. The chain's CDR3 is CSVEGTGGALRTGELFF. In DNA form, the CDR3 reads TGCAGCGTTGAAGGGACAGGGGGCGCATTGAGGACCGGGGAGCTGTTTTTT.

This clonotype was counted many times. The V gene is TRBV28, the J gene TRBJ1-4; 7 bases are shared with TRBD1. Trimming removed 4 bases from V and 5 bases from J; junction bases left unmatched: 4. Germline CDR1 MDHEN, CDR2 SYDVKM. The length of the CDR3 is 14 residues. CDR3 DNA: TGTGCCAGCAGTTACCAGGGGGGGAATGAAAAACTGTTTTTT. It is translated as CASSYQGGNEKLFF.

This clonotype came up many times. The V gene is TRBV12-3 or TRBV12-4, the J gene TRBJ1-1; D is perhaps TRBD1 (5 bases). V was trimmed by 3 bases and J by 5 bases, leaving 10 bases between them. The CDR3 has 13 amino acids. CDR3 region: CASSFGEGTEAFF. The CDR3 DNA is TGTGCCAGCAGTTTTGGGGAGGGGACTGAAGCTTTCTTT.

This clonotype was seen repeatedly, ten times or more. Here the CDR3 DNA reads TGCAGTGCTAGAGATCCTAGCGGAGGACAAGAGACCCAGTACTTC. Protein sequence: CSARDPSGGQETQYF. This sequence joins TRBV20-1 and TRBJ2-5, with TRBD2 identical over 7 bases. The V segment lost 0 bases and the J segment 2 bases; nucleotides outside the gene matches: 6. Per the germline V gene, CDR1 is DFQATT and CDR2 is SNEGSKA (reference sequence). The CDR3 is 15 amino acids.

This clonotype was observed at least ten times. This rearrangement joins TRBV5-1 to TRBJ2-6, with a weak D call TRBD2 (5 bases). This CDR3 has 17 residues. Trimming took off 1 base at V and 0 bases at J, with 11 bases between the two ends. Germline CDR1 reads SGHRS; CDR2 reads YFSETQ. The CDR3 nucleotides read TGCGCCAGCAGCTTGCTAACGGGAAACTCTGGGGCCAACGTCCTGACTTTC. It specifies CASSLLTGNSGANVLTF. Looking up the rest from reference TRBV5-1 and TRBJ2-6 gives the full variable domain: KAGVTQTPRYLIKTRGQQVTLSCSPISGHRSVSWYQQTPGQGLQFLFEYFSETQRNKGNFPGRFSGRQFSNSRSEMNVSTLELGDSALYLCASSLLTGNSGANVLTFGAGSRLTVL.

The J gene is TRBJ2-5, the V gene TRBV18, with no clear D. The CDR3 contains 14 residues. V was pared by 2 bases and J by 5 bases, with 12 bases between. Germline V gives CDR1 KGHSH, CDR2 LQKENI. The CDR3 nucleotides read TGTGCCAGCTCACCAAATCCCACAAGGGAGACCCAGTACTTC. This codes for CASSPNPTRETQYF.

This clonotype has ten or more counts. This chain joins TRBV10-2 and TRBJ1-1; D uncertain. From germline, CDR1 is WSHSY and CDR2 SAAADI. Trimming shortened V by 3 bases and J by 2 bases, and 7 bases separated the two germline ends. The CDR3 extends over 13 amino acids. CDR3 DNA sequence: TGCGCCAGCAGTGACCCAGTTAACACTGAAGCTTTCTTT. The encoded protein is CASSDPVNTEAFF.

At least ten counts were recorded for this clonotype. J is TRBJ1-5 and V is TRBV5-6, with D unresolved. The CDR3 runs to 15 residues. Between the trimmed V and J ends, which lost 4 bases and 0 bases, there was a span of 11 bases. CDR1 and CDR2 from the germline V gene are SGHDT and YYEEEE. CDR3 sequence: CASSPKEYSNQPQHF. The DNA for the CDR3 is TGTGCCAGCAGCCCGAAAGAATATAGCAATCAGCCCCAGCATTTT. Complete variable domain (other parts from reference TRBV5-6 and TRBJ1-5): DAGVTQSPTHLIKTRGQQVTLRCSPKSGHDTVSWYQQALGQGPQFIFQYYEEEERQRGNFPDRFSGHQFPNYSSELNVNALLLGDSALYLCASSPKEYSNQPQHFGDGTRLSIL.

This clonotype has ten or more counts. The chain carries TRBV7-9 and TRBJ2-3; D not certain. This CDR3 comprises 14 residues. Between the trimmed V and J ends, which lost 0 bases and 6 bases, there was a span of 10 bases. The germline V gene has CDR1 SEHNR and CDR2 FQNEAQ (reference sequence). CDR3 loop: CASSLANNKDTQYF. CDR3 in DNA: TGTGCCAGCAGCTTAGCGAATAATAAGGATACGCAGTATTTT.

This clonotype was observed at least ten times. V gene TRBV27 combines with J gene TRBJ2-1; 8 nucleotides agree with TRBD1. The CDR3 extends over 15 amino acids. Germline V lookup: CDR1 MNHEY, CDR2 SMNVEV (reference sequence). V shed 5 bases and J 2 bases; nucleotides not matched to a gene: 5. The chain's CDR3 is CASSASGGPYNEQFF. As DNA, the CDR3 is TGTGCCAGCAGTGCCTCAGGGGGCCCCTACAATGAGCAGTTCTTC.

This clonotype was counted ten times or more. The CDR3 region has the DNA TGTGCCAGCAGCCAAGGACTAGCGGGGGGGCGATTCACCGGGGAGCTGTTTTTT. Its translation: CASSQGLAGGRFTGELFF. The V and J genes are TRBV4-2 and TRBJ2-2; 14 bases map to TRBD2. Trimming removed 1 base from V and 4 bases from J; junction bases left unmatched: 5. Germline values: CDR1 LGHNA, CDR2 YNFKEQ. The CDR3 runs to 18 residues.

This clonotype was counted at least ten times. CDR3 DNA sequence: TGCAGTGCTAGAGAGGGCAGTTCGACAACCTACGAGCAGTACTTC. This sequence encodes CSAREGSSTTYEQYF. This rearrangement joins TRBV20-1 to TRBJ2-7; no clear D. CDR1 DFQATT and CDR2 SNEGSKA come from the germline V gene (reference sequence). The CDR3 runs to 15 residues. The V end lost 0 bases, the J end lost 2 bases, and 14 bases lay between the germline ends.